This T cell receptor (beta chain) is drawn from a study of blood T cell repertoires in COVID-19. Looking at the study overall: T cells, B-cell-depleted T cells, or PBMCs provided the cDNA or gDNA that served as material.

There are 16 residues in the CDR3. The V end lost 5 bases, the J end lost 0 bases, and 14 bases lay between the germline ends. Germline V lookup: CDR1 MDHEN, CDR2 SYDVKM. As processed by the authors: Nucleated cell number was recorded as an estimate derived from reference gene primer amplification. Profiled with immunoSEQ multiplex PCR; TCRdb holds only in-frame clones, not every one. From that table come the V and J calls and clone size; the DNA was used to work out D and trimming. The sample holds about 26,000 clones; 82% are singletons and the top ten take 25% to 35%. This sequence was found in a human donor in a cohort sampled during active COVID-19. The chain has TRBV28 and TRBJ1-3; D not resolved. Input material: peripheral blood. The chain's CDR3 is CASSTWTYRSGNTIYF. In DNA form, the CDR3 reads TGTGCCAGCAGTACCTGGACTTACCGCTCTGGAAACACCATATATTTT.